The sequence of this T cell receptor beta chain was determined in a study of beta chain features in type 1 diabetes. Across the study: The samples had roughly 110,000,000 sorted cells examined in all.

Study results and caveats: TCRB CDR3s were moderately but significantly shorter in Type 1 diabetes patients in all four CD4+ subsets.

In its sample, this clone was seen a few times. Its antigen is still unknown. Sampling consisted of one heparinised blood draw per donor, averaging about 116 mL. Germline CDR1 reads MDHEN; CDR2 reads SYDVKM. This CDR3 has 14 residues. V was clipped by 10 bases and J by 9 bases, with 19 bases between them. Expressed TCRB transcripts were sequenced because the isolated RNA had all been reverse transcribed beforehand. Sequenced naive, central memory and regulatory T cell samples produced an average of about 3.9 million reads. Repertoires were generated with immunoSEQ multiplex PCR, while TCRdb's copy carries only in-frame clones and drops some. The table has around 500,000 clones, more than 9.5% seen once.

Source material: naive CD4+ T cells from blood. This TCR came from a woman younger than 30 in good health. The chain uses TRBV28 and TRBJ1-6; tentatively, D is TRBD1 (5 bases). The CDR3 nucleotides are TGTGCCACCGACTTACCGGGACTTGCTTCACCCCTCCACTTT. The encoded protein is CATDLPGLASPLHF. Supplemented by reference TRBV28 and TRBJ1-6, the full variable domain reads DVKVTQSSRYLVKRTGEKVFLECVQDMDHENMFWYRQDPGLGLRLIYFSYDVKMKEKGDIPEGYSVSREKKERFSLILESASTNQTSMYLCATDLPGLASPLHFGNGTRLTVT.